This T cell receptor beta chain is drawn from a study of monozygotic twins with inflammatory bowel disease. Points from the study as a whole: Patients received differing immunosuppressive treatments, which may have added variability to their repertoires. Healthy twins showed more clonotype sharing with others than IBD patients, especially patients with disease activity.

A word on this clonotype: What it binds is not known.

Every TCR library consumed around 3,300 ng of total RNA. UMIs that had a 6-nucleotide sample barcode were put in using template switching. Using the 5' RACE reads, TCRdb records one entry per CDR3 protein without DNA. The sample has around 450,000 distinct CDR3 sequences. The sequenced sample was blood. This sequence originates from a human donor with ulcerative colitis or Crohn's disease, or a healthy co-twin of an affected twin (not recorded which).

This CDR3 reads CAISESADRGTSGANVLTF. V gene TRBV10-3 combines with J gene TRBJ2-6; the TRBD1 assignment by TCRdb is unverifiable without DNA. Germline CDR1 reads ENHRY; CDR2 reads SYGVKD. CDR3 length: 19 amino acids.